This record covers a single T cell receptor beta chain. The clone's antigen remains unknown. To determine HCMV serostatus, a commercial ELISA kit was used to detect HCMV-specific IgG in serum. Peripheral blood mononuclear cells were isolated from blood by Ficoll density gradient centrifugation. This sample stems from a study of T cells expressing NK-cell markers (TCRdb year 2020). Concerning the study at large: In sorted CD3+CD56+NKG2C+, CD3+CD56+NKG2C- and CD3+CD56-NKG2C+ T-cell subsets from several donors, TCR beta-chain repertoires were profiled. Among the eight sequenced donors, seven were HCMV-seropositive and one was HCMV-seronegative. Randomly selected healthy volunteers, three men and five women, were used as the eight sequenced donors. Sequencing of the libraries produced 2 x 150 bp reads on Illumina HiSeq 2000/2500, MiSeq or NextSeq. Study-level results and caveats: Whether the expanded NKG2C-expressing T cell clones were specific for HCMV antigens remained unclear. For more than 5 donors, the dominant CD3+CD56+NKG2C+ clonotypes were among the top 10 CD8+ clonotypes and accounted for about 1.0-8% of CD8+ T cells. Those dominant clonotypes were again the most abundant among CD3+CD56-NKG2C+ cells in a handful of donors, at about 25-65%.

Sequencing took place on an Illumina HiSeq 2000. TCR beta cDNA libraries were made by 5'RACE template switching that added a universal primer site and unique molecular identifiers. Priming for cDNA synthesis came from the TCR beta constant segment, and two successive PCR amplification steps followed. Per the original workflow: MIGEC handled demultiplexing of the reads and grouping by UMI, while MiTCR was used to assemble and quantify clonotypes. Only TCR cDNA sequences supported by at least two reads were kept to exclude erroneous sequences. The tcR package was used for downstream repertoire analysis, and clonotypes were matched between fractions using CDR3 nucleotide sequence together with V segment. VDJmatch was used to annotate antigen specificity against VDJdb, with one amino acid substitution in CDR3 allowed. TCRdb reprocessed the reads and lists each CDR3 protein sequence as a single entry, with no DNA. The V and J calls follow TCRdb's processing rather than the paper's. This sample's table lists about half a million distinct CDR3 sequences. More than 1.4% of the sample is held by the ten biggest clonotypes.

The TCR sequence derives from a woman aged 50 to 65 in good health. Donor details come from another sample of the same person, matched by shared clones. The sample comprised blood T cells: a sorted CD56 or NKG2C T cell subset, CD4+ or CD8+ T cells, or bulk PBMC T cells (not recorded which).

The CDR3 reads as follows: CASSRTGGEYSETQYF. Rearrangement joined TRBV6-6 to TRBJ2-5; the D gene TCRdb calls, TRBD1, cannot be checked with no DNA. The germline V gene (reference sequence) gives CDR1 as MNHNY and CDR2 as SVGAGI. The CDR3 contains 16 residues, cysteine and phenylalanine counted. This entry has no DNA.